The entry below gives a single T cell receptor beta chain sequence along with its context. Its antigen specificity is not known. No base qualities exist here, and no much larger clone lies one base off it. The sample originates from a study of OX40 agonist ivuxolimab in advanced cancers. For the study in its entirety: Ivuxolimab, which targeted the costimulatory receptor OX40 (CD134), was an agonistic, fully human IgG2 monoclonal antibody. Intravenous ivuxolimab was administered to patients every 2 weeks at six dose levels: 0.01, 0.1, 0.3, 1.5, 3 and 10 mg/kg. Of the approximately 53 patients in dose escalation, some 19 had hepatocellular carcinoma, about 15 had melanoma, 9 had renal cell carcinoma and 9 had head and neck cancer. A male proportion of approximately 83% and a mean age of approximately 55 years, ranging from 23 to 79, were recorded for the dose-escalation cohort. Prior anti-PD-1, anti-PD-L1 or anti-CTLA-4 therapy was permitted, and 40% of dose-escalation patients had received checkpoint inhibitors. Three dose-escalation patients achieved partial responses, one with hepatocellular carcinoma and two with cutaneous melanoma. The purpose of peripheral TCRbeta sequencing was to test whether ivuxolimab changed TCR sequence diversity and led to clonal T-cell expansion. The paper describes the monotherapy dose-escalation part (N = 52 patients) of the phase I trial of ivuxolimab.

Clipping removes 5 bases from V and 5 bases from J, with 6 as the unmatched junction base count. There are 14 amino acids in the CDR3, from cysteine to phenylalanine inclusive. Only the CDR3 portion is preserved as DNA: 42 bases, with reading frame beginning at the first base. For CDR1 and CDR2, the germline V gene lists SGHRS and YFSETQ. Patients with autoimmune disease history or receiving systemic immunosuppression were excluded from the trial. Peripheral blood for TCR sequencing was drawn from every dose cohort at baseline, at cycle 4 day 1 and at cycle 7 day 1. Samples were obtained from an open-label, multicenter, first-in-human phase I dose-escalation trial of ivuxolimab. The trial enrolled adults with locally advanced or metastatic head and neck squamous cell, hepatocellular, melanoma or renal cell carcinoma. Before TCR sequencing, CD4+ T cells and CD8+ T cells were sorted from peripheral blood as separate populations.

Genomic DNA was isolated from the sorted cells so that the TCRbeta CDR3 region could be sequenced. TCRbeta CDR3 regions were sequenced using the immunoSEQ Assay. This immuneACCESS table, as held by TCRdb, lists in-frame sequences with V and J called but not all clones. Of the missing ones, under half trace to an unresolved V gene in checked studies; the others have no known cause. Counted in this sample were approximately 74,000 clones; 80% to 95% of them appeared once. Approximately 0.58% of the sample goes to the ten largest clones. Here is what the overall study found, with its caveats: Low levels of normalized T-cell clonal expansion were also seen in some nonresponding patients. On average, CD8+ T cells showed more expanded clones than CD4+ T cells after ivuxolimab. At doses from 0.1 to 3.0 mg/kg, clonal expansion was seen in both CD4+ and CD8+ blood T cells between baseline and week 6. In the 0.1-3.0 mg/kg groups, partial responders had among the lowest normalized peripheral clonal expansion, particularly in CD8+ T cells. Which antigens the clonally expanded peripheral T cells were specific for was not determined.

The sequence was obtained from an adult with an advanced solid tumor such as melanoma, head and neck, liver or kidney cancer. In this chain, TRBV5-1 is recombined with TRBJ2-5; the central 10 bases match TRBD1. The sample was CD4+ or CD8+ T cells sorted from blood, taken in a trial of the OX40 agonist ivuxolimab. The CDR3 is CASRDRGRSETQYF. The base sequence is TGCGCCAGCAGAGACAGGGGGCGGTCCGAGACCCAGTACTTC.